One and the same sample provided the 30 T cell receptor beta chains below, sequenced in a study of shared clonotypes between healthy human individuals. Method: immunoSEQ multiplex PCR; TCRdb's copy keeps in-frame clones and lacks some. This table holds millions of clones, roughly 91% found once. Naive CD8 cells were CD45RO-negative, positively selected for CCR7, excluding terminally differentiated effector memory CD45RA+ cells. Sequencing was carried out using naive CD8+ T cells from PBMCs. The receptors derive from a man younger than 35 in good health. Some clones in this sample may be carry-over from other donors' samples.

Worth noting for this clone: This same CDR3 is encoded by further DNA sequences in the sample. The rearrangement uses TRBV5-1 and TRBJ1-2; no definite D call. The germline gives CDR1 SGHRS, CDR2 YFSETQ. The length of the CDR3 is 13 residues. V shed 3 bases and J shed 3 bases, with 9 bases lying between them. The CDR3 nucleotides are TGCGCCAGCAGCTCAACCGGAGACTATGGCTACACCTTC. As protein: CASSSTGDYGYTF.

V is TRBV7-5 and J is TRBJ1-1. TRBV7-5 is assigned pseudogene status. The CDR3 is made up of 13 amino acids. CDR3 loop: CASSPDLNTEAFF. CDR3 DNA: TGTGCCAGCAGCCCCGACCTAAACACTGAAGCTTTCTTT.

The chain carries TRBV7-9 and TRBJ2-5; the match to TRBD2 covers 7 bases. Germline V lookup: CDR1 SEHNR, CDR2 FQNEAQ (reference sequence). CDR3 size: 18 residues. The V and J ends lost 1 base and 4 bases, in that order; junction bases with no gene match: 15. Here the CDR3 DNA reads TGTGCCAGCAGCTTAGGGGGTTCTTTTTCGGGAGGCCTAGAGACCCAGTACTTC. This translates into CASSLGGSFSGGLETQYF.

The chain recombines TRBV11-2 with TRBJ2-7; no definite D call. Per the germline V gene, CDR1 is SGHAT and CDR2 is FQNNGV. V was trimmed by 1 base and J by 5 bases, leaving 6 bases between them. This CDR3 comprises 12 residues. The DNA of the CDR3 is TGTGCCAGCAGCTTAGGTCCACACGAGCAGTACTTC. It specifies CASSLGPHEQYF.

The genes are TRBV6-1 and TRBJ2-1, with 9 nucleotides matching TRBD2. Germline trimming cut 7 bases from V and 7 bases from J; bases unmatched to any gene: 8. Per the germline V gene, CDR1 is MNHNS and CDR2 is SASEGT. The CDR3 sequence is 14 residues long. The CDR3 loop reads CASNLMTSGNEQFF. The CDR3 nucleotides are TGTGCCAGCAACCTAATGACTAGCGGAAATGAGCAGTTCTTC.

The J gene is TRBJ2-1, the V gene TRBV6-5; D perhaps matches TRBD2 (6 bases). This CDR3 region has 15 residues. Trimming cost V 2 bases and J 0 bases, with 8 bases left between them. Germline V gene data show CDR1 as MNHEY and CDR2 as SVGAGI. In DNA, the CDR3 is TGTGCCAGCAGTTACGTCGGGAGCTCCTACAATGAGCAGTTCTTC. This sequence encodes CASSYVGSSYNEQFF.

The chain combines TRBV19 with TRBJ1-2, with TRBD1 as a possible D gene (5 bases). This CDR3 is built from 17 residues. The germline V and J ends were trimmed by 5 bases and 0 bases, with 19 bases remaining between them. Germline assignment: CDR1 LNHDA and CDR2 SQIVND (reference sequence). The CDR3 sequence is CASSFAFGGTPNYGYTF. The DNA of the CDR3 is TGTGCCAGTAGTTTCGCCTTTGGAGGGACCCCTAACTATGGCTACACCTTC.

In regard to this clone: The sample contains more than one DNA sequence encoding this CDR3. The chain employs TRBV19 and TRBJ2-7; 7 bases map to TRBD2. V lost 9 bases, J lost 3 bases, and 8 bases stayed unmatched. The germline V gene has CDR1 LNHDA and CDR2 SQIVND (reference sequence). This CDR3 contains 13 residues. Written as DNA, the CDR3 is TGTGCCAGCTCGCCGGGGACTATCTACGAGCAGTACTTC. It encodes CASSPGTIYEQYF.

J is TRBJ1-6 and V is TRBV2; TRBD1 matches 8 bases. The J segment lost 14 bases and the V segment lost 7 bases, leaving 13 bases of the junction unmatched. The germline gives CDR1 SNHLY, CDR2 FYNNEI. This CDR3 has 14 amino acids. The CDR3 bases are TGTGCCAGCACTCCGGGACAGGACCCTTGGGCCCTCCACTTT. Amino acid sequence: CASTPGQDPWALHF.

V usage is TRBV4-2 and J usage is TRBJ2-2; a possible D gene is TRBD1 (6 bases). The germline CDR1 and CDR2 sequences are LGHNA and YNFKEQ. The CDR3 loop spans 18 amino acids. V lost 4 bases, J lost 0 bases, and 18 bases lay in between. CDR3 loop: CASSLHPGQQSNTGELFF. CDR3 nucleotides: TGTGCCAGCAGCCTGCATCCGGGACAACAGTCGAACACCGGGGAGCTGTTTTTT.

This clone was found a few times. The chain carries TRBV28 and TRBJ1-1; D uncertain. The germline CDR1 and CDR2 sequences are MDHEN and SYDVKM. This CDR3 is 15 amino acids long. The V end lost 2 bases, the J end lost 5 bases, and 15 bases lay between the germline ends. The CDR3 here is CASSLLTEERTEAFF. The CDR3 DNA is TGTGCCAGCAGTTTACTTACGGAGGAACGTACTGAAGCTTTCTTT.

This clone occurred a few times. The rearrangement joins TRBV9 to TRBJ1-2; 7 bases align to TRBD1. The CDR3 loop spans 15 amino acids. Trimming removed 4 bases from V and 8 bases from J; junction bases left unmatched: 14. CDR1 is SGDLS and CDR2 is YYNGEE in the germline V gene. The CDR3 spells CASSLTTRQGGGYTF. DNA of the CDR3: TGTGCCAGCAGCCTAACCACTCGACAGGGTGGGGGCTACACCTTC.

The chain combines TRBV28 with TRBJ1-1; 7 bases are a match to TRBD1. CDR3 length equals 15 residues. Germline loops: CDR1 MDHEN, CDR2 SYDVKM. The J segment lost 4 bases and the V segment lost 4 bases, leaving 9 bases of the junction unmatched. This chain's CDR3 is CASSSDRERVTEAFF. CDR3 nucleotide sequence: TGTGCCAGCAGTTCAGACAGGGAGCGGGTCACTGAAGCTTTCTTT.

This clone was detected only a few times. In DNA, the CDR3 is TGCAGTACCCTGAACACTGAAGCTTTCTTT. This sequence encodes CSTLNTEAFF. The chain combines TRBV29-1 with TRBJ1-1; no clear D gene. Germline CDR1 is SQVTM and CDR2 is ANQGSEA. The CDR3 loop spans 10 amino acids.

This clone was counted once. The same CDR3 also results from other DNA sequences found in this sample. CDR3 DNA sequence: TGTGCCAGCAGGACAGGGGGGGGGTACGAGCAGTACTTC. Protein: CASRTGGGYEQYF. The chain has TRBV27 and TRBJ2-7; TRBD1 matches at 9 bases. The germline V gene has CDR1 MNHEY and CDR2 SMNVEV (reference sequence). V lost 6 bases and J lost 4; bases outside the gene matches: 4. The CDR3 covers 13 residues.

The V and J genes are TRBV28 and TRBJ2-1; D possibly uses TRBD1 or TRBD2 (5 bases each). Germline values: CDR1 MDHEN, CDR2 SYDVKM. The CDR3 has 14 residues. V was clipped by 2 bases and J by 8 bases, with 13 bases between them. CDR3 amino acids: CASSLPGWGYEQFF. The DNA for the CDR3 is TGTGCCAGCAGTTTACCGGGCTGGGGGTATGAGCAGTTCTTC.

The chain employs TRBV19 and TRBJ2-1, with TRBD2 identical over 9 bases. After removal of 4 bases from V and 3 bases from J, the junction contained 10 bases not matched to a gene. Germline V gives CDR1 LNHDA, CDR2 SQIVND (reference sequence). This CDR3 has 17 residues. This CDR3 is CASSTSLAGAIYNEQFF. In nucleotides, the CDR3 is TGTGCCAGTAGTACGTCCTTAGCGGGAGCCATCTACAATGAGCAGTTCTTC. Supplemented by reference TRBV19 and TRBJ2-1, the full variable domain reads DGGITQSPKYLFRKEGQNVTLSCEQNLNHDAMYWYRQDPGQGLRLIYYSQIVNDFQKGDIAEGYSVSREKKESFPLTVTSAQKNPTAFYLCASSTSLAGAIYNEQFFGPGTRLTVL.

The chain uses TRBV18 and TRBJ1-4, with D maybe TRBD1 (5 bases). V shed 3 bases and J shed 0 bases, with 11 bases lying between them. The CDR3 covers 16 residues. From germline, CDR1 is KGHSH and CDR2 LQKENI. CDR3: CASSPARGSTNEKLFF. The CDR3 DNA is TGTGCCAGCTCACCGGCCCGGGGGTCAACTAATGAAAAACTGTTTTTT.

This chain uses TRBV5-5 with TRBJ1-5, with TRBD1 matching 7 bases. This CDR3 region has 15 residues. Looked up from germline, CDR1 is SGHKS and CDR2 is YYEKEE (reference sequence). After removal of 3 bases from V and 4 bases from J, the junction contained 7 bases not matched to a gene. CDR3: CASSSTGLGNQPQHF. The DNA for the CDR3 is TGTGCCAGCAGCTCGACAGGGCTAGGGAATCAGCCCCAGCATTTT.

V usage is TRBV6-6 and J usage is TRBJ1-5; no reliable D call. CDR1 and CDR2 (germline): MNHNY, SVGAGI (reference sequence). The CDR3 is 13 residues long. V lost 7 bases, J lost 0 bases, and 7 bases lay in between. The CDR3 coding sequence is TGTGCCAGCAAGTTTAGTAGCAATCAGCCCCAGCATTTT. The encoded protein is CASKFSSNQPQHF.

This clone occurred a few times. V gene TRBV19 combines with J gene TRBJ1-1, with a weak D call TRBD1 (5 bases). The CDR3 has 17 amino acids. V lost 5 bases to trimming and J lost 0 bases, with 19 bases between them. The germline V gene encodes CDR1 LNHDA and CDR2 SQIVND (reference sequence). CDR3 in amino acids: CASSARGTGPMNTEAFF. The CDR3 region has the DNA TGTGCCAGTAGTGCCCGGGGGACGGGACCCATGAACACTGAAGCTTTCTTT.

This clone appeared a single time. The rearrangement joins TRBV7-8 to TRBJ2-1; 8 nucleotides match TRBD2. V was clipped by 5 bases and J by 9 bases; unmatched bases: 12. CDR1 and CDR2 (germline): SGHVS, FQNEAQ. This CDR3 has 15 residues. The CDR3 DNA reads TGTGCCAGCAGCCCTCGGGCGGGAGGCACTTTTGAGCAGTTCTTC. Protein product: CASSPRAGGTFEQFF.

This clone was picked up a small number of times. The chain joins TRBV27 to TRBJ1-1; D is uncertain. Germline lookup yields CDR1 MNHEY and CDR2 SMNVEV (reference sequence). The CDR3 loop spans 15 amino acids. The V end was cut by 7 bases, the J end by 1 base, with 16 bases between. The CDR3 coding sequence is TGTGCCAGCAACACTCAGAACGGGTGGAACACTGAAGCTTTCTTT. Translating gives CASNTQNGWNTEAFF.

The rearrangement joins TRBV15 to TRBJ2-7; D might be TRBD1 (6 bases). The CDR3 length is 14 residues. Germline-derived CDR1 and CDR2 are LNHNV and YYDKDF (reference sequence). V was shortened by 4 bases and J by 2 bases, with 12 bases between the two germline ends. The CDR3 DNA reads TGTGCCACCAGCAACCCGGGACAAACCTACGAGCAGTACTTC. Its protein product is CATSNPGQTYEQYF.

This clone was observed a few times. The chain is built from TRBV4-1 and TRBJ1-2; TRBD1 agrees at 10 bases. Germline CDR1 MGHRA, CDR2 YSYEKL. V lost 4 bases, J lost 5 bases, and 4 bases stayed unmatched. CDR3 length: 14 amino acids. The CDR3 reads CASSLTGGEYGYTF. The CDR3, as DNA: TGCGCCAGCAGCCTGACAGGGGGCGAATATGGCTACACCTTC.

The V gene is TRBV27, the J gene TRBJ2-5; 10 bases agree with TRBD1. Germline CDR1 MNHEY, CDR2 SMNVEV (reference sequence). The trim removed 5 bases at V and 5 bases at J, leaving 5 bases unmatched. The CDR3 extends over 14 amino acids. The CDR3 bases are TGTGCCAGCAGTCCCGGGACAGGGGACGAGACCCAGTACTTC. This translates into CASSPGTGDETQYF.

Details on this clone: Other DNA sequences in the sample encode the same CDR3. The V gene is TRBV7-3, the J gene TRBJ2-2; no definite D call. Germline V gene data show CDR1 as SGHTA and CDR2 as FQGTGA. The V end was cut by 1 base, the J end by 6 bases, with 3 bases between. The CDR3 consists of 12 residues. DNA of the CDR3: TGTGCCAGCAGCTTAAAGCCCGGGGAGCTGTTTTTT. It encodes CASSLKPGELFF.

The rearrangement uses TRBV28 and TRBJ2-1; 10 bases fit TRBD2. Trimming at V came to 1 base and at J to 4 bases, leaving 4 bases not matched to a gene. CDR3 length: 16 amino acids. Germline lookup yields CDR1 MDHEN and CDR2 SYDVKM. CDR3 nucleotide sequence: TGTGCCAGCAGTTTATTACTAGCGGGATGGTACAATGAGCAGTTCTTC. It specifies CASSLLLAGWYNEQFF.

V gene TRBV6-1 combines with J gene TRBJ1-4; perhaps TRBD1 as D (5 bases). CDR3 length equals 15 residues. Looked up from germline, CDR1 is MNHNS and CDR2 is SASEGT. Trimming stripped 0 bases from V and 6 bases from J, with 11 bases between. In DNA form, the CDR3 reads TGTGCCAGCAGTGAAGCGGGACGGTGGGATGAAAAACTGTTTTTT. It codes for CASSEAGRWDEKLFF.

This chain uses TRBV4-3 with TRBJ2-1, with D perhaps matching TRBD2 (5 bases). V was shortened by 0 bases and J by 2 bases, with 14 bases between the two germline ends. Germline V gene sequence: CDR1 LGHNA, CDR2 YSLEER. The CDR3 covers 17 residues. CDR3 in DNA: TGCGCCAGCAGCCAAGAGCTCGGACTCCCGCCCTACAATGAGCAGTTCTTC. It yields the protein CASSQELGLPPYNEQFF.